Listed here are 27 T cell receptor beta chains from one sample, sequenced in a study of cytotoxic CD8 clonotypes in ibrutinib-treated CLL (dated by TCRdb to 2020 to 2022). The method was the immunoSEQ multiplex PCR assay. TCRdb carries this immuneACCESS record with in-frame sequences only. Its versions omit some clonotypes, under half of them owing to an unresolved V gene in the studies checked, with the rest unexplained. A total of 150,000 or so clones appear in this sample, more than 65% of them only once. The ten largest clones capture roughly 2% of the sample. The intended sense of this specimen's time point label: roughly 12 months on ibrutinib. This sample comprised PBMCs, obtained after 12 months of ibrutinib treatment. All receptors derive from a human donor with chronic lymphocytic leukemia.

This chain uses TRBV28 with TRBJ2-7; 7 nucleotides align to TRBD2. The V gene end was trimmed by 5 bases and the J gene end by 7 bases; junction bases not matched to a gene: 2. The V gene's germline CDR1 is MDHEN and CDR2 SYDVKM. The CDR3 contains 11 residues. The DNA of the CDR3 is TGTGCCAGCAGTGGGAGGGAAGAGCAGTACTTC. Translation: CASSGREEQYF.

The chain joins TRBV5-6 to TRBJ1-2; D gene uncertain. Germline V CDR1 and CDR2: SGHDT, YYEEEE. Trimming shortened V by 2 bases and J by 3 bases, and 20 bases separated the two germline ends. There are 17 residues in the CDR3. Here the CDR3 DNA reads TGTGCCAGCAGCTTCCCTATAACCGGGCCCATAGACTATGGCTACACCTTC. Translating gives CASSFPITGPIDYGYTF.

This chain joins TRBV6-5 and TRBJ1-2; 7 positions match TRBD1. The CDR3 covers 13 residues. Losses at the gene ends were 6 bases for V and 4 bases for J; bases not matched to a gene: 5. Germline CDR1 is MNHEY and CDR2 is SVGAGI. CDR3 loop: CASRETGFYGYTF. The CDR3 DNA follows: TGTGCCAGCAGGGAGACAGGGTTCTATGGCTACACCTTC.

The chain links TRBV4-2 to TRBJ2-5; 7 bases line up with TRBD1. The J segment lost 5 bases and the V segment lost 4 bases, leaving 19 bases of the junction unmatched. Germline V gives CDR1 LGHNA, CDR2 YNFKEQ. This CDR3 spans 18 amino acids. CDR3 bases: TGTGCCAGCAGCCGCCAGCACACCGGGACAGCCCCTCCCGAGACCCAGTACTTC. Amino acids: CASSRQHTGTAPPETQYF.

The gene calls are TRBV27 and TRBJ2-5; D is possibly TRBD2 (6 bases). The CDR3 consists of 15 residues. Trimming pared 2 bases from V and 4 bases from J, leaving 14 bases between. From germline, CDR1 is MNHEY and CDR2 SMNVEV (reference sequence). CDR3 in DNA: TGTGCCAGCAGTTTAAACGGGGGTACCCCAGAGACCCAGTACTTC. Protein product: CASSLNGGTPETQYF.

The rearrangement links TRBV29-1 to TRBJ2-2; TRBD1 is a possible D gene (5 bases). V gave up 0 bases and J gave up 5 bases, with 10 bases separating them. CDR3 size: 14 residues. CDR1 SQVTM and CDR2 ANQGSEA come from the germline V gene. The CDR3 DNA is TGCAGCGTTGAAGAAGGGCAGGGAACCGGGGAGCTGTTTTTT. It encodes CSVEEGQGTGELFF.

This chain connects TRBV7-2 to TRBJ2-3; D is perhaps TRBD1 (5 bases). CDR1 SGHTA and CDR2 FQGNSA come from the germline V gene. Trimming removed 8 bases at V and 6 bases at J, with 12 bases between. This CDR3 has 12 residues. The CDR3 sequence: CASRQGTDTQYF. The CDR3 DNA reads TGTGCCAGCCGGCAGGGTACCGATACGCAGTATTTT.

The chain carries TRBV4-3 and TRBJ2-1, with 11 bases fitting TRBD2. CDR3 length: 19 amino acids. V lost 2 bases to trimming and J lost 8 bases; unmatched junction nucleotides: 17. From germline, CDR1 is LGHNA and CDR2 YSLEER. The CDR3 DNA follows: TGCGCCAGCAGCCAACCGCAGGGAAGACTAGCGGGGACTATTGATGAGCAGTTCTTC. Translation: CASSQPQGRLAGTIDEQFF.

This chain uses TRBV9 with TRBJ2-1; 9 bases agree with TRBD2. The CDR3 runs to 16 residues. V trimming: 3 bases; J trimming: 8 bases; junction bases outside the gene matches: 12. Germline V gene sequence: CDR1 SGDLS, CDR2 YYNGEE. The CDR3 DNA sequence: TGTGCCAGCAGCGCGAGGATTGCGGGAGGGGGAGATGAGCAGTTCTTC. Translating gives CASSARIAGGGDEQFF. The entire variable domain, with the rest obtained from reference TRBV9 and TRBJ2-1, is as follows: DSGVTQTPKHLITATGQRVTLRCSPRSGDLSVYWYQQSLDQGLQFLIQYYNGEERAKGNILERFSAQQFPDLHSELNLSSLELGDSALYFCASSARIAGGGDEQFFGPGTRLTVL.

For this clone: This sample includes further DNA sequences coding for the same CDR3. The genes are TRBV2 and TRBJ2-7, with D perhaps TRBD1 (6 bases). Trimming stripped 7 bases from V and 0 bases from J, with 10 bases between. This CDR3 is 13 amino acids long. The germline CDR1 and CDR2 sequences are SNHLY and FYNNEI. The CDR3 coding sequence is TGTGCCAGCAACAGGGAAAGCTCCTACGAGCAGTACTTC. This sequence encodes CASNRESSYEQYF. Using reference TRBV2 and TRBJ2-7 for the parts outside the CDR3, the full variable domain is EPEVTQTPSHQVTQMGQEVILRCVPISNHLYFYWYRQILGQKVEFLVSFYNNEISEKSEIFDDQFSVERPDGSNFTLKIRSTKLEDSAMYFCASNRESSYEQYFGPGTRLTVT.

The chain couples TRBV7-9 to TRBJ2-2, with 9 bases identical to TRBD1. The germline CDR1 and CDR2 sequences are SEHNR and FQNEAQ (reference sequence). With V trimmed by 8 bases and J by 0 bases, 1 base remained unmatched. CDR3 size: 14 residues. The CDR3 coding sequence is TGTGCCAGCCGACAGGGGGCGAACACCGGGGAGCTGTTTTTT. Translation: CASRQGANTGELFF.

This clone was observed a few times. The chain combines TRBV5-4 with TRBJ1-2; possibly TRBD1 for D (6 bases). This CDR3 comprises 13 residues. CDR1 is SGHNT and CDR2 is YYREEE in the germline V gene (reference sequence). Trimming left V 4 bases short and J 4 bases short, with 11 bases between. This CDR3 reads CASSGDRFYGYTF. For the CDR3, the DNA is TGTGCCAGCAGCGGCGACAGGTTCTATGGCTACACCTTC.

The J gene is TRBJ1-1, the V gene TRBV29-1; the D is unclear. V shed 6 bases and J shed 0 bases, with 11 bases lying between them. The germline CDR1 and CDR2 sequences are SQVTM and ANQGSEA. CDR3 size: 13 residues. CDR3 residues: CSVSRRLNTEAFF. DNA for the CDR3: TGCAGCGTCTCCCGGAGGTTGAACACTGAAGCTTTCTTT.

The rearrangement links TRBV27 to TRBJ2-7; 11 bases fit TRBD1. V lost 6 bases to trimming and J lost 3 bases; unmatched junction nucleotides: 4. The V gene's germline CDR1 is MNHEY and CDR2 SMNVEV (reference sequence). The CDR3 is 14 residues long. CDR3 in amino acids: CASRGQGGGYEQYF. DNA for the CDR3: TGTGCCAGCAGGGGACAGGGGGGTGGCTACGAGCAGTACTTC.

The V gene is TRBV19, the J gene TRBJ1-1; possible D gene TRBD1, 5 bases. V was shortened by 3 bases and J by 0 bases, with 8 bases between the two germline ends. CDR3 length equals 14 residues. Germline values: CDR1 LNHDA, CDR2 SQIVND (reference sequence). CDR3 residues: CASSIEGMNTEAFF. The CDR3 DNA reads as TGTGCCAGTAGTATTGAGGGGATGAACACTGAAGCTTTCTTT.

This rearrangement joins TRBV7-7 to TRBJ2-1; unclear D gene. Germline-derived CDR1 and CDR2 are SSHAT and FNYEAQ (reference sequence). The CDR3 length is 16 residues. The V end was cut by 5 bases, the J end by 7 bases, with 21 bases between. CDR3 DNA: TGTGCCAGCAGCCCAAGAGCTGAAGGGTCTCTAAATGAGCAGTTCTTC. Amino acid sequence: CASSPRAEGSLNEQFF.

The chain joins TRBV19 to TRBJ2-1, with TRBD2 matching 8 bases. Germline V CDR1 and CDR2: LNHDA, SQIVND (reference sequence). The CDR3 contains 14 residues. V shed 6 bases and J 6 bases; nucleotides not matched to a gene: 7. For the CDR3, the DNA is TGTGCCAGTAGCCCGGCGGGAGGTGGCAATGAGCAGTTCTTC. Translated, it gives CASSPAGGGNEQFF. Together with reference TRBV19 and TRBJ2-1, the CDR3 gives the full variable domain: DGGITQSPKYLFRKEGQNVTLSCEQNLNHDAMYWYRQDPGQGLRLIYYSQIVNDFQKGDIAEGYSVSREKKESFPLTVTSAQKNPTAFYLCASSPAGGGNEQFFGPGTRLTVL.

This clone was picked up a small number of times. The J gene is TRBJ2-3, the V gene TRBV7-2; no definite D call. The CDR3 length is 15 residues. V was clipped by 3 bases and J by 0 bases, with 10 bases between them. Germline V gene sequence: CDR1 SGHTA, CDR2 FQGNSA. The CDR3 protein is CASSFGGASTDTQYF. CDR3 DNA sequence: TGTGCCAGCAGCTTCGGCGGTGCTAGCACAGATACGCAGTATTTT.

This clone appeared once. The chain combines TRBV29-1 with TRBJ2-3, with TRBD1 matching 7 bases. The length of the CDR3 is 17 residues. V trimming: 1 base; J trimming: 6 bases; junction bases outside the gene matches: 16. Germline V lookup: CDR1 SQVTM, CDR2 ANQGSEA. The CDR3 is CSVEGGQGQFFSDTQYF. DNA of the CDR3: TGCAGCGTTGAAGGGGGGCAGGGACAGTTTTTTTCCGATACGCAGTATTTT.

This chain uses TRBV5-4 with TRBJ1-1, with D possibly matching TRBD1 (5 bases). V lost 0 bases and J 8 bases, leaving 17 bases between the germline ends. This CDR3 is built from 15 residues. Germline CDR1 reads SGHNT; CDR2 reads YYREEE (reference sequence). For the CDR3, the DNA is TGTGCCAGCAGCTTGGGAAATCGGCAGGACATCGAAGCTTTCTTT. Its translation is CASSLGNRQDIEAFF.

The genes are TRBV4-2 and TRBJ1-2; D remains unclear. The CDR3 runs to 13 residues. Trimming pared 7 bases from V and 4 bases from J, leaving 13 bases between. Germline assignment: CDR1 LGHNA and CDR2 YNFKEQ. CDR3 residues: CASMDSGTYGYTF. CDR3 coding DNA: TGTGCCAGCATGGACTCAGGTACCTATGGCTACACCTTC.

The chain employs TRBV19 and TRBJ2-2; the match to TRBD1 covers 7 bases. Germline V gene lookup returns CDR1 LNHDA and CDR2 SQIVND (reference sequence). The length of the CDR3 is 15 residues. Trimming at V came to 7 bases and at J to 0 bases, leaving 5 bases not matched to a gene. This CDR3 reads CASKDRPANTGELFF. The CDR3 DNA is TGTGCCAGTAAGGACAGGCCAGCGAACACCGGGGAGCTGTTTTTT.

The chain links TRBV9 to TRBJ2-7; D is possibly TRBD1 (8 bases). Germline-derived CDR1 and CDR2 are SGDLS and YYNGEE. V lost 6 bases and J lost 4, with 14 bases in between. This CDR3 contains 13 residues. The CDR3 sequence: CASNPQGGYEQYF. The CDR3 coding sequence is TGTGCCAGCAATCCACAGGGGGGGTACGAGCAGTACTTC.

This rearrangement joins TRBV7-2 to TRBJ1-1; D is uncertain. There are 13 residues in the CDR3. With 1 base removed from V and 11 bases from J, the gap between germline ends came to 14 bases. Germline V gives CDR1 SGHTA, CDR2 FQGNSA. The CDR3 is CASSLGGGVGAFF. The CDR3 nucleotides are TGTGCCAGCAGCTTAGGTGGCGGGGTTGGTGCTTTCTTT.

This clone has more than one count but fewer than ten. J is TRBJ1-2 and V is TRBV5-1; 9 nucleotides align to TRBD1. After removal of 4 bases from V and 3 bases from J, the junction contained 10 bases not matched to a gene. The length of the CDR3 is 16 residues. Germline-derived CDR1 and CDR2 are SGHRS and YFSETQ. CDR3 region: CASSIFGTGSDYGYTF. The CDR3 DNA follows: TGCGCCAGCAGCATATTCGGGACAGGGAGCGACTATGGCTACACCTTC.

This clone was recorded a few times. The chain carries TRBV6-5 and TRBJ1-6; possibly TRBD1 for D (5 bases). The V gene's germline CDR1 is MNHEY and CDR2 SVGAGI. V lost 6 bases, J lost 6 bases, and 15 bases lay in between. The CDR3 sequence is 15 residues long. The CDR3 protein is CASRGRGAVNSPLHF. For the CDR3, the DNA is TGTGCCAGCAGAGGGCGAGGGGCCGTTAATTCACCCCTCCACTTT.

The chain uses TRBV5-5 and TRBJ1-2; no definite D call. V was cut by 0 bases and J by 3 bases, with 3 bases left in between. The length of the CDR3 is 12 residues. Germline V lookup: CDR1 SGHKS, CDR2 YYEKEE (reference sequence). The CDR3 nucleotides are TGTGCCAGCAGCTTGGACTACTATGGCTACACCTTC. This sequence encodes CASSLDYYGYTF. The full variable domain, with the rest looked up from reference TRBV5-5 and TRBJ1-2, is DAGVTQSPTHLIKTRGQQVTLRCSPISGHKSVSWYQQVLGQGPQFIFQYYEKEERGRGNFPDRFSARQFPNYSSELNVNALLLGDSALYLCASSLDYYGYTFGSGTRLTVV.